Listed below are T cell receptor beta chains from one sample, sequenced in a study of CD8+CD57+ T cells in acquired aplastic anemia. TCRdb called the reads again in MiXCR, with one record for every CDR3 protein. The sample holds around 170,000 distinct CDR3 sequences, around 60% seen once. The material sequenced was sorted CD4+, CD8+, or CD8+CD57+ T cells (not recorded which) from PBMCs. All receptors derive from a human donor in good health. Both conserved end residues are part of each CDR3. D genes are given only for firm matches. The size entry is marked missing in some rows and otherwise reads once, few, many or a size class.

v_gene: TRBV20-1; d_gene: TRBD1; j_gene: TRBJ1-2; abundance: many; CDR3aa: CSARDPRDSDYGYTF; CDR3nt: TGCAGTGCTAGAGATCCCCGGGACAGTGACTATGGCTACACCTTC
v_gene: TRBV29-1; d_gene: .; j_gene: TRBJ1-1; abundance: .; CDR3aa: CSVESVNTEAFF; CDR3nt: TGCAGCGTTGAGTCGGTGAACACTGAAGCTTTCTTT
v_gene: TRBV6-4; d_gene: TRBD2; j_gene: TRBJ2-3; abundance: few; CDR3aa: CASARLATDTQYF; CDR3nt: TGTGCCAGCGCCAGACTAGCGACAGATACGCAGTATTTT
v_gene: TRBV20-1; d_gene: TRBD1; j_gene: TRBJ2-7; abundance: .; CDR3aa: CSARGRDSPIYEQYF; CDR3nt: TGCAGTGCTAGAGGACGGGACAGCCCTATCTACGAGCAGTACTTC
v_gene: TRBV19; d_gene: .; j_gene: TRBJ2-6; abundance: once; CDR3aa: CAAESMAGANVLTF; CDR3nt: TGTGCCGCAGAGTCCATGGCTGGGGCCAACGTCCTGACTTTC
v_gene: TRBV29-1; d_gene: .; j_gene: TRBJ1-2; abundance: many; CDR3aa: CSVVGLAAGSNYGYTF; CDR3nt: TGCAGCGTTGTAGGTCTTGCGGCAGGGTCTAACTATGGCTACACCTTC
v_gene: TRBV5-6; d_gene: TRBD1; j_gene: TRBJ1-3; abundance: .; CDR3aa: CASSYGTGVGSTIYF; CDR3nt: TGTGCCAGCAGCTATGGGACAGGGGTAGGAAGCACTATATATTTT
v_gene: TRBV7-9; d_gene: TRBD1; j_gene: TRBJ1-3; abundance: .; CDR3aa: CASSPPVTGTGNTIYF; CDR3nt: TGTGCCAGCAGCCCCCCTGTGACAGGGACTGGAAACACCATATATTTT
v_gene: TRBV4-1; d_gene: .; j_gene: TRBJ1-3; abundance: .; CDR3aa: CASSQDDTEISGSTIYF; CDR3nt: TGCGCCAGCAGCCAAGACGATACAGAAATCTCTGGAAGCACCATATATTTT
v_gene: TRBV2; d_gene: .; j_gene: TRBJ2-7; abundance: .; CDR3aa: CASSVAGISGRGEQYF; CDR3nt: TGTGCCAGCAGTGTAGCCGGAATTTCCGGGCGAGGCGAGCAGTACTTC
v_gene: TRBV20-1; d_gene: TRBD2; j_gene: TRBJ2-2; abundance: many; CDR3aa: CSAGTSGSIGELFF; CDR3nt: TGCAGTGCGGGGACTAGCGGGAGCATCGGGGAGCTGTTTTTT
v_gene: TRBV6-1; d_gene: .; j_gene: TRBJ1-1; abundance: .; CDR3aa: CASSEGGITEAFF; CDR3nt: TGTGCCAGCAGTGAAGGGGGCATTACTGAAGCTTTCTTT
v_gene: TRBV12-3/TRBV12-4; d_gene: .; j_gene: TRBJ2-7; abundance: .; CDR3aa: CASSYSGTLTYEQYF; CDR3nt: TGTGCCAGCAGCTACTCGGGGACGTTAACCTACGAGCAGTACTTC
v_gene: TRBV29-1; d_gene: .; j_gene: TRBJ2-1; abundance: few; CDR3aa: CSVGRRAAPYNEQFF; CDR3nt: TGCAGCGTTGGTAGGAGGGCGGCCCCGTACAATGAGCAGTTCTTC
v_gene: TRBV27; d_gene: .; j_gene: TRBJ2-1; abundance: .; CDR3aa: CASSLYQRSYNEQFF; CDR3nt: TGTGCCAGCAGTTTATACCAAAGGTCCTACAATGAGCAGTTCTTC
v_gene: TRBV5-1; d_gene: .; j_gene: TRBJ2-1; abundance: .; CDR3aa: CASSFGQYNEQFF; CDR3nt: TGCGCCAGCAGCTTTGGACAGTACAATGAGCAGTTCTTC
v_gene: TRBV7-9; d_gene: TRBD1; j_gene: TRBJ2-7; abundance: .; CDR3aa: CASSLDSNSQGAAYEQYF; CDR3nt: TGTGCCAGCAGCCTAGATTCCAATTCACAGGGGGCAGCGTACGAGCAGTACTTC
v_gene: TRBV7-9; d_gene: .; j_gene: TRBJ2-1; abundance: many; CDR3aa: CASSLPWTDLSVHNEQFF; CDR3nt: TGTGCCAGCAGCTTGCCCTGGACAGATCTTTCTGTCCACAATGAGCAGTTCTTC
v_gene: TRBV10-3; d_gene: .; j_gene: TRBJ1-1; abundance: .; CDR3aa: CAIAQGYSLNTEAFF; CDR3nt: TGTGCCATCGCCCAGGGATACTCATTGAACACTGAAGCTTTCTTT
v_gene: TRBV19; d_gene: TRBD2; j_gene: TRBJ2-3; abundance: many; CDR3aa: CASSLIPRGGRRTDTQYF; CDR3nt: TGTGCCAGTAGCCTTATTCCGCGGGGCGGGAGAAGAACAGATACGCAGTATTTT
v_gene: TRBV7-9; d_gene: TRBD1; j_gene: TRBJ2-7; abundance: many; CDR3aa: CASSRDRASSYEQYF; CDR3nt: TGTGCCAGCAGCCGCGACAGGGCTAGCTCCTACGAGCAGTACTTC
v_gene: TRBV7-9; d_gene: TRBD2; j_gene: TRBJ2-5; abundance: .; CDR3aa: CASSLPTETSGDQETQYF; CDR3nt: TGTGCCAGCAGCTTACCAACCGAGACTAGCGGGGATCAAGAGACCCAGTACTTC
v_gene: TRBV20-1; d_gene: .; j_gene: TRBJ2-7; abundance: .; CDR3aa: CSARQLSSYEQYF; CDR3nt: TGCAGTGCGAGACAACTAAGCTCCTACGAGCAGTACTTC
v_gene: TRBV7-2; d_gene: TRBD1; j_gene: TRBJ2-7; abundance: .; CDR3aa: CASSLAPTGQGYEQYF; CDR3nt: TGTGCCAGCAGCTTAGCCCCTACCGGACAGGGCTACGAGCAGTACTTC
v_gene: TRBV3-1; d_gene: .; j_gene: TRBJ2-3; abundance: .; CDR3aa: CASSPQGSGTDTQYF; CDR3nt: TGTGCCAGCAGCCCGCAGGGTTCTGGCACAGATACGCAGTATTTT
v_gene: TRBV19; d_gene: TRBD1; j_gene: TRBJ1-4; abundance: .; CDR3aa: CASTSGTVGEKLFF; CDR3nt: TGTGCCAGTACCTCCGGGACAGTCGGGGAAAAACTGTTTTTT
v_gene: TRBV6-1; d_gene: .; j_gene: TRBJ1-1; abundance: .; CDR3aa: CASSLQVNTEAFF; CDR3nt: TGTGCCAGCAGTCTACAGGTGAACACTGAAGCTTTCTTT
v_gene: TRBV7-9; d_gene: TRBD2; j_gene: TRBJ2-3; abundance: few; CDR3aa: CASSLAVSGLYTDTQYF; CDR3nt: TGTGCCAGCAGCTTAGCGGTTAGCGGGCTGTACACAGATACGCAGTATTTT
v_gene: TRBV15; d_gene: TRBD1; j_gene: TRBJ1-6; abundance: .; CDR3aa: CATSGQQGADNSPLHF; CDR3nt: TGTGCCACCAGCGGGCAACAGGGGGCGGATAATTCACCCCTCCACTTT
v_gene: TRBV2; d_gene: TRBD2; j_gene: TRBJ2-7; abundance: .; CDR3aa: CASSRGTSHPSEQYF; CDR3nt: TGTGCCAGCAGCCGTGGGACTAGCCATCCGTCCGAGCAGTACTTC
v_gene: TRBV15; d_gene: .; j_gene: TRBJ2-7; abundance: .; CDR3aa: CATSSRGYEQYF; CDR3nt: TGTGCCACCAGCAGCAGGGGCTACGAGCAGTACTTC
v_gene: TRBV2; d_gene: .; j_gene: TRBJ2-7; abundance: .; CDR3aa: CASSWTSSYEQYF; CDR3nt: TGTGCCAGCAGTTGGACCAGCTCCTACGAGCAGTACTTC
v_gene: TRBV5-5; d_gene: TRBD1; j_gene: TRBJ1-2; abundance: .; CDR3aa: CASSHGLQQGARGYTF; CDR3nt: TGTGCCAGCAGCCACGGGCTCCAGCAGGGGGCAAGAGGCTACACCTTC
v_gene: TRBV15; d_gene: TRBD1; j_gene: TRBJ2-3; abundance: .; CDR3aa: CATSGRQGSTDTQYF; CDR3nt: TGTGCCACCAGCGGGAGACAGGGGAGCACAGATACGCAGTATTTT
v_gene: TRBV7-9; d_gene: .; j_gene: TRBJ2-7; abundance: .; CDR3aa: CASSRQGGHLYF; CDR3nt: TGTGCCAGCAGCCGCCAAGGGGGACACCTGTACTTC
v_gene: TRBV4-1; d_gene: .; j_gene: TRBJ2-7; abundance: .; CDR3aa: CASSQEGVRPYEQYF; CDR3nt: TGTGCCAGCAGCCAAGAAGGAGTCCGACCCTACGAGCAGTACTTC
v_gene: TRBV10-3; d_gene: TRBD2; j_gene: TRBJ2-3; abundance: .; CDR3aa: CAITPMVAGMIDTQYF; CDR3nt: TGTGCCATCACCCCAATGGTAGCGGGAATGATAGATACGCAGTATTTT
v_gene: TRBV30; d_gene: .; j_gene: TRBJ1-1; abundance: many; CDR3aa: CAWSRPTNTEAFF; CDR3nt: TGTGCCTGGAGCCGCCCAACGAACACTGAAGCTTTCTTT
v_gene: TRBV4-1; d_gene: .; j_gene: TRBJ1-5; abundance: many; CDR3aa: CASSQESREHQPQHF; CDR3nt: TGCGCCAGCAGCCAAGAAAGTCGCGAGCATCAGCCCCAGCATTTT
v_gene: TRBV9; d_gene: .; j_gene: TRBJ2-1; abundance: .; CDR3aa: CASSPRGPREHNEQFF; CDR3nt: TGTGCCAGCAGCCCCCGAGGACCGAGGGAACACAATGAGCAGTTCTTC
v_gene: TRBV5-1; d_gene: TRBD2; j_gene: TRBJ2-7; abundance: many; CDR3aa: CASSPWTSDIYEQYF; CDR3nt: TGCGCCAGCAGCCCATGGACTAGCGATATCTACGAGCAGTACTTC
v_gene: TRBV15; d_gene: TRBD1; j_gene: TRBJ2-1; abundance: .; CDR3aa: CATSRGTGRDEQFF; CDR3nt: TGTGCCACCAGCAGAGGGACAGGGCGGGATGAGCAGTTCTTC
v_gene: TRBV7-2; d_gene: .; j_gene: TRBJ2-2; abundance: many; CDR3aa: CASSFTGSDTGELFF; CDR3nt: TGTGCCAGCAGCTTTACAGGGTCTGACACCGGGGAGCTGTTTTTT
v_gene: TRBV6-5; d_gene: TRBD1; j_gene: TRBJ2-7; abundance: .; CDR3aa: CASSPIKPRDSGRLSYEQYF; CDR3nt: TGTGCCAGCAGCCCTATCAAGCCCCGGGACAGTGGACGATTATCCTACGAGCAGTACTTC
v_gene: TRBV19; d_gene: .; j_gene: TRBJ2-6; abundance: .; CDR3aa: CASSIRGREYPGANVLTF; CDR3nt: TGTGCCAGTAGTATCAGAGGCAGGGAATACCCTGGGGCCAACGTCCTGACTTTC
v_gene: TRBV6-1; d_gene: .; j_gene: TRBJ1-3; abundance: few; CDR3aa: CASSEDGFLSGNTIYF; CDR3nt: TGTGCCAGCAGTGAAGATGGCTTTCTTTCTGGAAACACCATATATTTT
v_gene: TRBV10-2; d_gene: TRBD2; j_gene: TRBJ2-3; abundance: .; CDR3aa: CATTSGGADTQYF; CDR3nt: TGCGCCACCACGAGCGGGGGGGCAGATACGCAGTATTTT
v_gene: TRBV2; d_gene: .; j_gene: TRBJ2-2; abundance: once; CDR3aa: CASSGQGTGELFF; CDR3nt: TGTGCCAGCAGCGGTCAAGGAACCGGGGAGCTGTTTTTT